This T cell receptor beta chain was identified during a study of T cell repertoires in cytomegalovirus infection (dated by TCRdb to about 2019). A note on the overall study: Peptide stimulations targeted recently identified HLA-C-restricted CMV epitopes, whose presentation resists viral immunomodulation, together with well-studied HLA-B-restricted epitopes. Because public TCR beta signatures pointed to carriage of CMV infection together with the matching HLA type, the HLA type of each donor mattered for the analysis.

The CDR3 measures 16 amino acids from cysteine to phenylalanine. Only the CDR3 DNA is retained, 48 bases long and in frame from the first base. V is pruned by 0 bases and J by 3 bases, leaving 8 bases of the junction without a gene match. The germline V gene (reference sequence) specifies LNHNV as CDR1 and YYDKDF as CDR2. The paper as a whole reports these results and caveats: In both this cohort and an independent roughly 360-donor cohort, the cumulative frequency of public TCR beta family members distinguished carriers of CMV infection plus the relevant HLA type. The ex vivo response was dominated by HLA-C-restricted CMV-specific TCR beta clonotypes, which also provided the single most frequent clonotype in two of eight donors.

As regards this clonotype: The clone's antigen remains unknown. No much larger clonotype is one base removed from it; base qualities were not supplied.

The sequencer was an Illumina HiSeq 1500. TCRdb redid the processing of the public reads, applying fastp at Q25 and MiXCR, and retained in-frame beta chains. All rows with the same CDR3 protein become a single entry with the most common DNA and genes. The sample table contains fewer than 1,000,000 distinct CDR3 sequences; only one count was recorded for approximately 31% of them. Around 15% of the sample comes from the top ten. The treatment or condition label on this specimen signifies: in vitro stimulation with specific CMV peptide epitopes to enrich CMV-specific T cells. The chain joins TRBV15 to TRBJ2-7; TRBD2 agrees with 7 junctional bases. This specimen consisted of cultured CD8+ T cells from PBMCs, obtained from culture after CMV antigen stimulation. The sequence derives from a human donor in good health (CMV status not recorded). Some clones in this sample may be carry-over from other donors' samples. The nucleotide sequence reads TGTGCCACCAGCAGAGATCCCGGGGGGTTCTACTACGAGCAGTACTTC. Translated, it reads CATSRDPGGFYYEQYF.